This TCR beta chain came from a study of beta chain features in type 1 diabetes. Study-wide findings and caveats: VDJ junctions in type 1 diabetes patients carried more deletions and fewer insertions. Patients with Type 1 diabetes showed moderately but significantly shorter TCRB CDR3s in all four CD4+ subsets.

This clone appeared many times. What it binds is not known. With V trimmed by 4 bases and J by 4 bases, 16 bases remained unmatched. The CDR3 is 18 amino acids. The sequenced template was cDNA made from the entire isolated RNA. Some clones are missing from TCRdb's copy, which holds only in-frame ones; the method was immunoSEQ multiplex PCR. Of 120,000 to 150,000 clones listed, 6.9% are singletons. The specimen sequenced was central memory CD4+ T cells from blood. The origin of this receptor is a woman younger than 45 in good health. The rearrangement links TRBV23-1 to TRBJ1-5, with TRBD1 matching over 7 bases. TRBV23-1 is given ORF status, its function remaining uncertain. CDR3 region: CASSPNPDSGTENQPQHF. The CDR3, as DNA: TGCGCCAGCAGTCCAAATCCCGATTCCGGGACAGAGAATCAGCCCCAGCATTTT.